These T cell receptor beta chains were read from a single sample in a study of shared clonotypes between healthy human individuals. Using immunoSEQ multiplex PCR, the repertoire was profiled, and TCRdb retains in-frame clones only, with some absent. The data show some 2,500,000 clones, 80% to 95% seen once. Material: naive CD4+ T cells from PBMCs. Every receptor here comes from a man aged 18-30 years in good health. Some clones in this sample may be carry-over from other donors' samples. The CDR3 runs from the conserved cysteine through the conserved F or W. D genes are given only for firm matches. Where a row states a size, it is once, few, many or the class of an expanded clone; other rows omit it.

clone size: -; V gene: TRBV28; D gene: -; J gene: TRBJ2-1; CDR3 protein: CASSPPSPPKFF; CDR3 DNA: TGTGCCAGCAGTCCACCTAGTCCCCCTAAGTTCTTC
clone size: -; V gene: TRBV6-6; D gene: -; J gene: TRBJ2-1; CDR3 protein: CASSYSRAQAEQFF; CDR3 DNA: TGTGCCAGCAGTTACTCCAGGGCTCAGGCTGAGCAGTTCTTC
clone size: -; V gene: TRBV6-5; D gene: -; J gene: TRBJ2-7; CDR3 protein: CASSYRQGRYEQYF; CDR3 DNA: TGTGCCAGCAGTTACCGGCAGGGAAGGTACGAGCAGTACTTC
clone size: -; V gene: TRBV6-1; D gene: TRBD1; J gene: TRBJ1-2; CDR3 protein: CASTLDRVDYGYTF; CDR3 DNA: TGTGCCAGCACCTTGGACAGGGTGGACTATGGCTACACCTTC
clone size: -; V gene: TRBV18; D gene: -; J gene: TRBJ2-6; CDR3 protein: CASSPVISVSGANVLTF; CDR3 DNA: TGTGCCAGCTCACCCGTTATCTCGGTCTCTGGGGCCAACGTCCTGACTTTC
clone size: -; V gene: TRBV10-3; D gene: -; J gene: TRBJ1-1; CDR3 protein: CAINRGVNTEAFF; CDR3 DNA: TGTGCCATCAATCGGGGGGTGAACACTGAAGCTTTCTTT
clone size: -; V gene: TRBV7-9; D gene: TRBD1; J gene: TRBJ2-7; CDR3 protein: CASSLGTGVEPDYEQYF; CDR3 DNA: TGTGCCAGCAGCTTGGGGACAGGGGTTGAACCGGACTACGAGCAGTACTTC
clone size: -; V gene: TRBV2; D gene: -; J gene: TRBJ1-2; CDR3 protein: CASSKDGSYGYTF; CDR3 DNA: TGTGCCAGCAGTAAGGACGGCTCCTATGGCTACACCTTC
clone size: -; V gene: TRBV6-6; D gene: TRBD1; J gene: TRBJ1-1; CDR3 protein: CASRKTGPDTEAFF; CDR3 DNA: TGTGCCAGCAGAAAGACAGGGCCTGACACTGAAGCTTTCTTT
clone size: -; V gene: TRBV7-3; D gene: TRBD1; J gene: TRBJ1-2; CDR3 protein: CASSLTNTDRAGYTF; CDR3 DNA: TGTGCCAGCAGCCTAACTAACACGGACAGGGCTGGCTACACCTTC
clone size: -; V gene: TRBV5-1; D gene: TRBD1; J gene: TRBJ1-5; CDR3 protein: CASSLQGSGQPQHF; CDR3 DNA: TGCGCCAGCAGCTTACAGGGGTCAGGGCAGCCCCAGCATTTT
clone size: -; V gene: TRBV5-1; D gene: -; J gene: TRBJ1-1; CDR3 protein: CASSLSLGGLGRNTEAFF; CDR3 DNA: TGCGCCAGCAGCTTGTCACTTGGCGGGCTTGGGAGGAACACTGAAGCTTTCTTT
clone size: once; V gene: TRBV5-4; D gene: -; J gene: TRBJ2-2; CDR3 protein: CASSLPKVGDGELFF; CDR3 DNA: TGTGCCAGCAGCTTACCGAAGGTTGGCGACGGGGAGCTGTTTTTT
clone size: -; V gene: TRBV5-1; D gene: TRBD2; J gene: TRBJ2-3; CDR3 protein: CASSLAPSGTLNTDTQYF; CDR3 DNA: TGCGCCAGCAGCTTGGCCCCTAGCGGGACCTTAAACACAGATACGCAGTATTTT
clone size: -; V gene: TRBV6-6; D gene: TRBD2; J gene: TRBJ2-7; CDR3 protein: CASSYGLALTYEQYF; CDR3 DNA: TGTGCCAGCAGTTACGGACTAGCGCTGACCTACGAGCAGTACTTC
clone size: -; V gene: TRBV6-6; D gene: -; J gene: TRBJ2-2; CDR3 protein: CASSGPFGNGELFF; CDR3 DNA: TGTGCCAGCAGTGGCCCATTCGGGAACGGGGAGCTGTTTTTT
clone size: once; V gene: TRBV5-1; D gene: TRBD1; J gene: TRBJ2-7; CDR3 protein: CASSPGTGVRQYF; CDR3 DNA: TGCGCCAGCAGCCCCGGGACAGGGGTTCGGCAGTACTTC
clone size: -; V gene: TRBV19; D gene: TRBD1; J gene: TRBJ1-2; CDR3 protein: CASSSPGQGYGYTF; CDR3 DNA: TGTGCCAGTAGTAGCCCCGGACAGGGGTATGGCTACACCTTC
clone size: -; V gene: TRBV5-1; D gene: -; J gene: TRBJ1-1; CDR3 protein: CASSSNTNTEAFF; CDR3 DNA: TGCGCCAGCAGCTCCAACACGAACACTGAAGCTTTCTTT
clone size: -; V gene: TRBV18; D gene: -; J gene: TRBJ2-1; CDR3 protein: CASSPSQGYEQFF; CDR3 DNA: TGTGCCAGCTCACCTTCGCAGGGGTATGAGCAGTTCTTC
clone size: -; V gene: TRBV5-4; D gene: TRBD1; J gene: TRBJ2-6; CDR3 protein: CASSLPGQGLSGANVLTF; CDR3 DNA: TGTGCCAGCAGCTTGCCGGGACAGGGTCTCTCTGGGGCCAACGTCCTGACTTTC
clone size: -; V gene: TRBV10-3; D gene: -; J gene: TRBJ2-5; CDR3 protein: CAISGRGGPLQETQYF; CDR3 DNA: TGTGCCATCAGTGGGCGTGGGGGGCCTCTCCAAGAGACCCAGTACTTC
clone size: -; V gene: TRBV5-1; D gene: TRBD1; J gene: TRBJ1-1; CDR3 protein: CASSFLTGGKGSEAFF; CDR3 DNA: TGCGCCAGCAGCTTCCTAACAGGGGGAAAGGGGTCTGAAGCTTTCTTT
clone size: -; V gene: TRBV6-5; D gene: -; J gene: TRBJ1-4; CDR3 protein: CASSYVGRGINEKLFF; CDR3 DNA: TGTGCCAGCAGTTACGTAGGGAGGGGAATTAATGAAAAACTGTTTTTT
clone size: -; V gene: TRBV5-1; D gene: TRBD1; J gene: TRBJ1-1; CDR3 protein: CASSLAPQGVGTEAFF; CDR3 DNA: TGCGCCAGCAGCTTGGCGCCACAGGGGGTAGGGACTGAAGCTTTCTTT
clone size: once; V gene: TRBV27; D gene: -; J gene: TRBJ1-2; CDR3 protein: CASSLSGTPGYTF; CDR3 DNA: TGTGCCAGCAGTTTATCGGGGACACCGGGCTACACCTTC
clone size: -; V gene: TRBV4-1; D gene: -; J gene: TRBJ1-4; CDR3 protein: CASSQVGQGGEKLFF; CDR3 DNA: TGCGCCAGCAGCCAAGTAGGGCAGGGTGGTGAAAAACTGTTTTTT
clone size: -; V gene: TRBV28; D gene: TRBD1; J gene: TRBJ2-7; CDR3 protein: CASSSYRGRPTTYEQYF; CDR3 DNA: TGTGCCAGCAGTTCCTACAGGGGGCGTCCCACCACGTACGAGCAGTACTTC
clone size: -; V gene: TRBV7-9; D gene: -; J gene: TRBJ2-1; CDR3 protein: CASSWTEPYNEQFF; CDR3 DNA: TGTGCCAGCAGCTGGACAGAGCCCTACAATGAGCAGTTCTTC
clone size: -; V gene: TRBV18; D gene: TRBD1; J gene: TRBJ2-3; CDR3 protein: CASSPRTGAADTQYF; CDR3 DNA: TGTGCCAGCTCACCTAGGACAGGCGCGGCAGATACGCAGTATTTT
clone size: -; V gene: TRBV7-9; D gene: TRBD1; J gene: TRBJ2-7; CDR3 protein: CASSFIPGQGLSYEQYF; CDR3 DNA: TGTGCCAGCAGCTTTATTCCGGGACAGGGTCTCTCCTACGAGCAGTACTTC
clone size: -; V gene: TRBV5-1; D gene: -; J gene: TRBJ1-2; CDR3 protein: CASSSRDNYGYTF; CDR3 DNA: TGCGCCAGCAGCTCCCGGGACAACTATGGCTACACCTTC
clone size: -; V gene: TRBV28; D gene: -; J gene: TRBJ1-1; CDR3 protein: CASSLPGGDTEAFF; CDR3 DNA: TGTGCCAGCAGTTTACCGGGGGGTGACACTGAAGCTTTCTTT
clone size: few; V gene: TRBV30; D gene: -; J gene: TRBJ1-4; CDR3 protein: CAWSSSMGAEKLFF; CDR3 DNA: TGTGCCTGGAGTAGCTCTATGGGGGCAGAAAAACTGTTTTTT
clone size: -; V gene: TRBV21-1; D gene: -; J gene: TRBJ1-1; CDR3 protein: CASTTERGEVWMSRVTEAFF; CDR3 DNA: TGTGCCAGCACCACCGAGCGGGGGGAGGTTTGGATGAGTAGGGTTACTGAAGCTTTCTTT
clone size: -; V gene: TRBV7-3; D gene: -; J gene: TRBJ1-1; CDR3 protein: CASSLGMGTEAFF; CDR3 DNA: TGTGCCAGCAGCTTAGGGATGGGGACTGAAGCTTTCTTT
clone size: -; V gene: TRBV28; D gene: TRBD2; J gene: TRBJ2-7; CDR3 protein: CASSPGGAGGGEQYF; CDR3 DNA: TGTGCCAGCAGCCCCGGGGGAGCGGGAGGTGGCGAGCAGTACTTC
clone size: -; V gene: TRBV5-4; D gene: -; J gene: TRBJ2-1; CDR3 protein: CASSLASVASYNEQFF; CDR3 DNA: TGTGCCAGCAGCTTGGCTAGCGTTGCATCCTACAATGAGCAGTTCTTC
clone size: -; V gene: TRBV5-6; D gene: TRBD1; J gene: TRBJ2-2; CDR3 protein: CASSFPYRGRTGELFF; CDR3 DNA: TGTGCCAGCAGCTTCCCTTACAGGGGGCGAACCGGGGAGCTGTTTTTT
clone size: once; V gene: TRBV7-9; D gene: TRBD1; J gene: TRBJ2-7; CDR3 protein: CASSFWDRGYEQYF; CDR3 DNA: TGTGCCAGCAGCTTCTGGGACAGGGGCTACGAGCAGTACTTC